The present T cell receptor (beta chain) was sequenced within a study of T cell changes during pregnancy in multiple sclerosis. Assay used: immunoSEQ multiplex PCR; TCRdb lists only in-frame clones, some missing. The sample lists 19,000 or so clones, over 70% seen once, with 4.5% to 6.5% in the top ten. V was clipped by 5 bases and J by 7 bases; unmatched bases: 12. This CDR3 has 15 amino acids. Germline V gene data show CDR1 as LNHDA and CDR2 as SQIVND (reference sequence). The specimen was CD8+ T cells from peripheral blood mononuclear cells, collected after pregnancy. This sequence joins TRBV19 and TRBJ1-2; 8 bases agree with TRBD1. The receptor's source is a female donor in good health, enrolled as a control in a pregnancy study. The CDR3 sequence: CASSRDRSSWGGYTF. DNA of the CDR3: TGTGCCAGTAGTCGGGACAGGTCTTCTTGGGGTGGCTACACCTTC.